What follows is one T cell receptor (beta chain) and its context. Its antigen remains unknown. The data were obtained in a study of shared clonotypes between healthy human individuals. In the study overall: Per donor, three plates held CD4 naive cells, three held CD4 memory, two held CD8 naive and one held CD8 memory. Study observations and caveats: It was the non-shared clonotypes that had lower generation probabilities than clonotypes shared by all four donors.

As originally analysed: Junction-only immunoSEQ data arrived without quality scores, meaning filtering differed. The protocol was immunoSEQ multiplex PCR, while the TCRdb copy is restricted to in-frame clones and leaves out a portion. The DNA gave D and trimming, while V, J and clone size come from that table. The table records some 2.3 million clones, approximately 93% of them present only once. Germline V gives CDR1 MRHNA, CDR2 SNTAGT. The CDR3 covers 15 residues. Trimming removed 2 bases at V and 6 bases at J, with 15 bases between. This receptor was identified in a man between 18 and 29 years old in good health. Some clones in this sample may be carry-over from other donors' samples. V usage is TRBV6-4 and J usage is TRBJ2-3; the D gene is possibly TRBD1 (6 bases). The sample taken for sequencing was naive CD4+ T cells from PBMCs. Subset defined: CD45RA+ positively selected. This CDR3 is CASSDGGSSWDTQYF. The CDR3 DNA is TGTGCCAGCAGTGACGGGGGCTCCTCATGGGATACGCAGTATTTT.